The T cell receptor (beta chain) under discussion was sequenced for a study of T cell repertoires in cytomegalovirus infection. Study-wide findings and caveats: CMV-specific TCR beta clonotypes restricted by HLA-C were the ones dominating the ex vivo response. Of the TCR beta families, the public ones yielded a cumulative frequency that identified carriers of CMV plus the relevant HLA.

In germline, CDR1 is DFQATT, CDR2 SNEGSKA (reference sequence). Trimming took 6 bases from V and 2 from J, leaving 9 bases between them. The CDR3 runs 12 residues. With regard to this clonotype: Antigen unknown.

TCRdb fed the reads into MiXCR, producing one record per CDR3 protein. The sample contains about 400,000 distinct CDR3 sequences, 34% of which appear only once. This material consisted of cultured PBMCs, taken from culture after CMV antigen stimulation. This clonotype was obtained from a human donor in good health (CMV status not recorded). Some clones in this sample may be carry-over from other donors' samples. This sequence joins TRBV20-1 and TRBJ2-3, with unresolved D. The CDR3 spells CSADRSTDTQYF. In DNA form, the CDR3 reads TGCAGTGCGGATAGATCCACAGATACGCAGTATTTT.